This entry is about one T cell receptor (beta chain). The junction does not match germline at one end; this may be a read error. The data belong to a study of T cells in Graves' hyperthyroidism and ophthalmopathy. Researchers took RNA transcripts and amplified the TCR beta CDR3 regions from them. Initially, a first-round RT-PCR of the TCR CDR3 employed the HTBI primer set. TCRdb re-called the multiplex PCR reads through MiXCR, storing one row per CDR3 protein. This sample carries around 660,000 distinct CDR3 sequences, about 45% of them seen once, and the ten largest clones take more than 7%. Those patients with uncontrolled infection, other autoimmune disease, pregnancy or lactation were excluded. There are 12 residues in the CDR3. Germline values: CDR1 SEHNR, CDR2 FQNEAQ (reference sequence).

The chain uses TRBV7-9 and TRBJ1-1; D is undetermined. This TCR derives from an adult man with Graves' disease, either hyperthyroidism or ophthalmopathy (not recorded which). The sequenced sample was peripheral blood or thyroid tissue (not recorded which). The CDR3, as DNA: TGTACCAGCAGCTTAGCGGGAAATCGGGCTTTCTTT. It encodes CTSSLAGNRAFF.